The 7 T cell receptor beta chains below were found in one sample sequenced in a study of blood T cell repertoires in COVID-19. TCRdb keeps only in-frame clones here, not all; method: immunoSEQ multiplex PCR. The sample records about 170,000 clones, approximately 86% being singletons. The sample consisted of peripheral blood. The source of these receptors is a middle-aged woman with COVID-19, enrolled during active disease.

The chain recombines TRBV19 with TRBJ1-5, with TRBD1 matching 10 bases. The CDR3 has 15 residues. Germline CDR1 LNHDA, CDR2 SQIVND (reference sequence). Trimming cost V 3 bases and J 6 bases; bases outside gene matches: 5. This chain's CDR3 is CASSMGTGVGQPQHF. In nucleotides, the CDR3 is TGTGCCAGTAGTATGGGGACAGGGGTAGGTCAGCCCCAGCATTTT.

CDR3 nucleotide sequence: TGCGCCAGCAGCCAAACAGGGGGTGAGGGCTACACCTTC. Translation: CASSQTGGEGYTF. V and J are TRBV4-1 and TRBJ1-2; 8 nucleotides agree with TRBD1. Germline values: CDR1 MGHRA, CDR2 YSYEKL. CDR3 length: 13 residues. The ends lost 2 bases at V and 8 bases at J; junction bases unmatched: 4.

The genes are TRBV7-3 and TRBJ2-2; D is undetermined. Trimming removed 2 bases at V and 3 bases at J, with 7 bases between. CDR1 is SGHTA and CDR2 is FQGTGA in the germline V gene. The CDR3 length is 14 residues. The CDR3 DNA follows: TGTGCCAGCAGCTTAGGAGCCTACACCGGGGAGCTGTTTTTT. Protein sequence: CASSLGAYTGELFF.

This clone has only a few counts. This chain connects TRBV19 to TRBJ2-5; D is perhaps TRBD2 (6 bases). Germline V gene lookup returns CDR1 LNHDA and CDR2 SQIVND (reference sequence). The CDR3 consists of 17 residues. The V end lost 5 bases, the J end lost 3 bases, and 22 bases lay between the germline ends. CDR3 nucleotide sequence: TGTGCCAGTAGTGGGGGAGGTAGTCTTGGTTCGAAAGAGACCCAGTACTTC. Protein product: CASSGGGSLGSKETQYF.

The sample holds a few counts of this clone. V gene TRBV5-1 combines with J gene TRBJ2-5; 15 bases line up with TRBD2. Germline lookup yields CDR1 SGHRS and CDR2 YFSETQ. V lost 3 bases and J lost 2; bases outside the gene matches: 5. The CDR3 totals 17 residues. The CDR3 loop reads CASSYGLAGGVQETQYF. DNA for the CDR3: TGCGCCAGCAGCTACGGACTAGCGGGGGGGGTTCAAGAGACCCAGTACTTC. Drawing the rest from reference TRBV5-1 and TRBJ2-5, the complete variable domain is KAGVTQTPRYLIKTRGQQVTLSCSPISGHRSVSWYQQTPGQGLQFLFEYFSETQRNKGNFPGRFSGRQFSNSRSEMNVSTLELGDSALYLCASSYGLAGGVQETQYFGPGTRLLVL.

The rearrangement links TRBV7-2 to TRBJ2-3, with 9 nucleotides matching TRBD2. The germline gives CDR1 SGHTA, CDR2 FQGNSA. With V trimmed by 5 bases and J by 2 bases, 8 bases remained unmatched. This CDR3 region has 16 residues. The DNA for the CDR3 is TGTGCCAGCAGCCCCGCGACTAGCGGTTACACAGATACGCAGTATTTT. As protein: CASSPATSGYTDTQYF.

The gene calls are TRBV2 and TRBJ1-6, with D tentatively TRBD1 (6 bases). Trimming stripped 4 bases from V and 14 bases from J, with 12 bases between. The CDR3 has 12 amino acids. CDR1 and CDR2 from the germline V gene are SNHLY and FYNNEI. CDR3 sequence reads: CASSASKGALHF. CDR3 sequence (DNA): TGTGCCAGCAGTGCCTCCAAGGGGGCCCTCCACTTT.